This T cell receptor (beta chain) was retrieved from a study of CD8 T cells in Susac syndrome. An input of about 0.5 to 1 ug of RNA was subjected to reverse transcription using random hexamers. TCR beta CDR3 was amplified by immunoSEQ multiplex PCR. This amplification extended across 54 Vbeta and 13 Jbeta segments. From the immunoSEQ multiplex PCR reads, TCRdb called clonotypes with MiXCR, one entry per CDR3 protein. The top ten clones hold about 0.13% of a sample with about 160,000 distinct CDR3 sequences, approximately 94% of them seen once. The CDR3 has 14 residues. Deletions cut 3 bases from V and 4 bases from J, with 10 bases between. Germline V gene sequence: CDR1 MRHNA, CDR2 SNTAGT. In contrast to the negatively isolated CD8+ and CD4+ T cells, TEMRA cells were FACS-enriched.

Source material: CD4+ T cells from PBMCs. The TCR comes from a human donor with Susac syndrome. The gene calls are TRBV6-4 and TRBJ2-1; D may match TRBD1 or TRBD2 (5 bases each). The CDR3 reads CASSESGRYNEQFF. The CDR3 coding sequence is TGTGCCAGCAGTGAATCGGGACGGTACAATGAGCAGTTCTTC.